This T cell receptor (beta chain) appears in the sequencing data of a study of T-cell reconstitution after alpha-beta-depleted transplantation in children. Preparation of the TCRbeta library was carried out with unique molecular identifiers. MiXCR was run by TCRdb on the PCR reads, yielding one entry per CDR3 protein. The sample consists of 450,000 to 600,000 distinct CDR3 sequences, around 18% of them appearing once. CDR3 size: 14 residues. V shed 6 bases and J shed 0 bases, with 10 bases lying between them. This clonotype was recorded once. The sequencing here drew on PBMCs from the stem cell graft donor, taken from the stem cell graft. J is TRBJ2-3 and V is TRBV12-3 or TRBV12-4, with D possibly TRBD2 on 6 matching bases. This clonotype was obtained from a human donor who donated a stem cell graft to a child with acute lymphoblastic leukemia. The CDR3 spells CASRLGTSTDTQYF. The CDR3 DNA is TGTGCCAGCAGACTCGGGACTAGCACAGATACGCAGTATTTT.